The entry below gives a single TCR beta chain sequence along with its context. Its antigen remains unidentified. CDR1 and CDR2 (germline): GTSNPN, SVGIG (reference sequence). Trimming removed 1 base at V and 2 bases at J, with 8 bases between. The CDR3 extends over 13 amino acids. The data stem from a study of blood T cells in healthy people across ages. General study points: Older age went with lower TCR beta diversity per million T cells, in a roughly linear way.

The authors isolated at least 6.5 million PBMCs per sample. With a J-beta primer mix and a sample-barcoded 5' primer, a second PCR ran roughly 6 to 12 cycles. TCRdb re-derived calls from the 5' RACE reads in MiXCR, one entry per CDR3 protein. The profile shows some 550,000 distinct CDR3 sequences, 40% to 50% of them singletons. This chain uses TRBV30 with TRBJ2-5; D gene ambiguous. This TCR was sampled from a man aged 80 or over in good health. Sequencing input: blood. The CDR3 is CAWSGRLQETQYF. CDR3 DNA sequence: TGTGCCTGGAGTGGGCGTTTACAAGAGACCCAGTACTTC.